The clone carrying this T cell receptor (beta chain) was observed once. The CDR3 extends over 12 amino acids. Germline CDR1 and CDR2: GTSNPN and SVGIG (reference sequence). Losses at the gene ends were 7 bases for V and 0 bases for J; bases not matched to a gene: 1. This record belongs to a study of T cell changes during pregnancy in multiple sclerosis. TCRdb's table, derived via immunoSEQ multiplex PCR, lists solely in-frame clones and lacks some. This table holds some 110,000 clones, 92% found once. J is TRBJ2-7 and V is TRBV30; 9 bases line up with TRBD1. The sequence was collected from a female donor with multiple sclerosis, enrolled in a pregnancy study. The sequences come from peripheral blood, collected in the third trimester of pregnancy. The CDR3, as DNA: TGTGCCTCGGGACAGGGCTCCTACGAGCAGTACTTC. Its translation: CASGQGSYEQYF.